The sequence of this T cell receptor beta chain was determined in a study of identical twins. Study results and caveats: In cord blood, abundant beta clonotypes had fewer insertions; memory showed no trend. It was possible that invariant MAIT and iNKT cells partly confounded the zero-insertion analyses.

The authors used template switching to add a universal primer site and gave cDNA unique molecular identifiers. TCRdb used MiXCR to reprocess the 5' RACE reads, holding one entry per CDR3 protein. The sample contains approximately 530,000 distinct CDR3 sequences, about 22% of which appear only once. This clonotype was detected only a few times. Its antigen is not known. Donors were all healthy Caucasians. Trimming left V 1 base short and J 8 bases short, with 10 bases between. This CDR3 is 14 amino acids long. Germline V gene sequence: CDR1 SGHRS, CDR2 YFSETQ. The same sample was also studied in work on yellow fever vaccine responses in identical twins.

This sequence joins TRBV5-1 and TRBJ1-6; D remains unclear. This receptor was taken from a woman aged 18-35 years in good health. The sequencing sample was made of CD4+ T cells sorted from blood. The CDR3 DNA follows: TGCGCCAGCAGCTTGTTAGCTGGGGATTCACCCCTCCACTTT. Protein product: CASSLLAGDSPLHF.